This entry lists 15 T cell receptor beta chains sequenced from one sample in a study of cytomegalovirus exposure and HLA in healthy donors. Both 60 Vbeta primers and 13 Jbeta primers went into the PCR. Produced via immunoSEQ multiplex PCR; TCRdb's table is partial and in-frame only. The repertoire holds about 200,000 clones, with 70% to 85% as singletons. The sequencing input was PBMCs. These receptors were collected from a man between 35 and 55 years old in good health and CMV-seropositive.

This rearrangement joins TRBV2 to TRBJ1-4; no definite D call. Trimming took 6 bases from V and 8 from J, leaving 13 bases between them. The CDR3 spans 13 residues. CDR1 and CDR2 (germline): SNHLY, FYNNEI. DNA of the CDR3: TGTGCCAGCAGGAGCCCCCCCGGGGAAAAACTGTTTTTT. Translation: CASRSPPGEKLFF.

CDR3 loop: CASSDDRVNTEAFF. In DNA, the CDR3 is TGTGCCAGCAGTGACGACAGGGTGAACACTGAAGCTTTCTTT. The gene calls are TRBV2 and TRBJ1-1; TRBD1 matches 7 bases. This CDR3 region has 14 residues. Germline-derived CDR1 and CDR2 are SNHLY and FYNNEI. V lost 3 bases and J lost 0; bases outside the gene matches: 1.

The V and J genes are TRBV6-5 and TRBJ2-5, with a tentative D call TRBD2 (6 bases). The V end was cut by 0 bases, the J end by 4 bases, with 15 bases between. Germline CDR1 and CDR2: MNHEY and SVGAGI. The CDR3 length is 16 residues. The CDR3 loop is CASSYSNGGGGETQYF. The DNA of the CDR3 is TGTGCCAGCAGTTACTCCAACGGGGGAGGAGGAGAGACCCAGTACTTC.

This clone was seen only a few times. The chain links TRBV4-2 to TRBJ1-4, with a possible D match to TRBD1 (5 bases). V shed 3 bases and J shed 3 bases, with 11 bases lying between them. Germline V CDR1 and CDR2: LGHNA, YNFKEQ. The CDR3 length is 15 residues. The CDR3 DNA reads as TGTGCCAGCAGCCAGGGGGGTCCAGCTAATGAAAAACTGTTTTTT. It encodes CASSQGGPANEKLFF.

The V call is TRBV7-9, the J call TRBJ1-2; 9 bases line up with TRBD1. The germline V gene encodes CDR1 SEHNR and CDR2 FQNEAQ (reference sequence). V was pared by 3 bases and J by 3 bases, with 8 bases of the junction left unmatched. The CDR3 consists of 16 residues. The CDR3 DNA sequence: TGTGCCAGCAGCTTTAGTTCGGGACAGGGAGACTATGGCTACACCTTC. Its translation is CASSFSSGQGDYGYTF.

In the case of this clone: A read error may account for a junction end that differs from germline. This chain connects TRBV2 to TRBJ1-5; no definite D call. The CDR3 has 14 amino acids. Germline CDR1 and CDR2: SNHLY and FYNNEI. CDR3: CAGSEVQINQPQHF. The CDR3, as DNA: TGTGCCGGCAGTGAGGTACAGATCAATCAGCCCCAGCATTTT.

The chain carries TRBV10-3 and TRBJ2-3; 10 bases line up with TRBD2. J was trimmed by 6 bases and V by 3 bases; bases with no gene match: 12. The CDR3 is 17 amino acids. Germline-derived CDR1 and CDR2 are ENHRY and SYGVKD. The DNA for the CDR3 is TGTGCCATCAGTGAAAGCGGGAGGGCCCACTCGACCGATACGCAGTATTTT. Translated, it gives CAISESGRAHSTDTQYF.

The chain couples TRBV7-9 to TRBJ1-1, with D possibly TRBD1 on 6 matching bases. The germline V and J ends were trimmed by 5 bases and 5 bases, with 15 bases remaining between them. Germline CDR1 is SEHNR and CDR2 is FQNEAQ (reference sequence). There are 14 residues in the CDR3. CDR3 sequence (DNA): TGTGCCAGCAGCATTGAGGGGGGGCGAACTGAAGCTTTCTTT. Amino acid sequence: CASSIEGGRTEAFF.

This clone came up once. This CDR3 reads CASSTRLAASTDTQYF. The CDR3 DNA sequence: TGTGCCAGCAGCACGAGACTAGCGGCTAGCACAGATACGCAGTATTTT. This rearrangement joins TRBV7-9 to TRBJ2-3; 9 positions match TRBD2. V lost 5 bases, J lost 0 bases, and 6 bases stayed unmatched. The CDR3 has 16 residues. The germline V gene has CDR1 SEHNR and CDR2 FQNEAQ (reference sequence). The full variable domain, completed using reference TRBV7-9 and TRBJ2-3, is DTGVSQNPRHKITKRGQNVTFRCDPISEHNRLYWYRQTLGQGPEFLTYFQNEAQLEKSRLLSDRFSAERPKGSFSTLEIQRTEQGDSAMYLCASSTRLAASTDTQYFGPGTRLTVL.

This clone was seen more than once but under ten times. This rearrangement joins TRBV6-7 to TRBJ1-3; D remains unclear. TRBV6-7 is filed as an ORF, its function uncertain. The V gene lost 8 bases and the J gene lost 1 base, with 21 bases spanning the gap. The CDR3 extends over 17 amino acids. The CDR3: CASPGRERCPSGNTIYF. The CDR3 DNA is TGTGCCAGCCCCGGGAGAGAAAGGTGTCCGTCTGGAAACACCATATATTTT.

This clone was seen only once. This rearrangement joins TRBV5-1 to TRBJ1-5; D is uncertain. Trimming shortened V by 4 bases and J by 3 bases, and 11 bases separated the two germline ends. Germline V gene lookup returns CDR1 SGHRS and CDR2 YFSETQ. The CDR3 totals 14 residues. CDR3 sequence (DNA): TGCGCCAGCAGCCCAGACAACCCCAATCAGCCCCAGCATTTT. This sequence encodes CASSPDNPNQPQHF.

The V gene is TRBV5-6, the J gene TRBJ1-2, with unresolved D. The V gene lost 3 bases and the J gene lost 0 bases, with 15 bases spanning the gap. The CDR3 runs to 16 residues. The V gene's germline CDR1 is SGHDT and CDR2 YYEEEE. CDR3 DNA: TGTGCCAGCAGCTGGCCGTGGAGAGGAGCTAACTATGGCTACACCTTC. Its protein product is CASSWPWRGANYGYTF.

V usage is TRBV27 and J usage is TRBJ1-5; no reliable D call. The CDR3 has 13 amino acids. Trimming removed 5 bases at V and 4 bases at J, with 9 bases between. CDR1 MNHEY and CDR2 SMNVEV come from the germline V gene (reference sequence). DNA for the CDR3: TGTGCCAGCAGTAGGACTCCAAATCAGCCCCAGCATTTT. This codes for CASSRTPNQPQHF.

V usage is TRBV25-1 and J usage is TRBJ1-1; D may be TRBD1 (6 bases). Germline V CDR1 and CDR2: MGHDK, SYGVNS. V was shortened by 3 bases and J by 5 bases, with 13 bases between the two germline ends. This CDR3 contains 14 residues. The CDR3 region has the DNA TGTGCCAGCAGTGACGCACCAGGGGAAACTGAAGCTTTCTTT. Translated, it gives CASSDAPGETEAFF.

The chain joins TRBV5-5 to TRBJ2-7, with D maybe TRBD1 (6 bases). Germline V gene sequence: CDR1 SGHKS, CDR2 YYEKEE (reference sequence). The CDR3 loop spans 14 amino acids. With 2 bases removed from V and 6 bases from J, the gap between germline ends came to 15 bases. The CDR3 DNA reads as TGTGCCAGCAGCTTCTCAGGGGTCCTAAGCGAGCAGTACTTC. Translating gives CASSFSGVLSEQYF.